Below are 21 T cell receptor beta chains sequenced from a single sample in a study of shared clonotypes between healthy human individuals. Produced via immunoSEQ multiplex PCR; TCRdb's table is partial and in-frame only. The table shows approximately 2.1 million clones, with 85% to 95% occurring only once. What was sequenced was naive CD4+ T cells from PBMCs. Subset here: CD45RA+ positively selected. The receptors stem from a man aged 18-30 years in good health. Some clones in this sample may be carry-over from other donors' samples.

This chain joins TRBV5-4 and TRBJ2-7; D is perhaps TRBD2 (6 bases). In germline, CDR1 is SGHNT, CDR2 YYREEE (reference sequence). The V and J ends lost 4 bases and 0 bases respectively, with 11 bases between them. The CDR3 extends over 14 amino acids. CDR3: CASSPYSGSYEQYF. The CDR3 region has the DNA TGTGCCAGCAGCCCCTATAGCGGCTCCTACGAGCAGTACTTC.

The DNA for the CDR3 is TGTGCCAGCAGAAGACAGGGGGAGGTCGGGGAGCTGTTTTTT. It is translated as CASRRQGEVGELFF. The chain carries TRBV6-6 and TRBJ2-2, with 9 bases lining up with TRBD1. Trimming took 6 bases from V and 7 from J; bases not matched to a gene: 6. Germline values: CDR1 MNHNY, CDR2 SVGAGI (reference sequence). This CDR3 is 14 amino acids long.

This chain joins TRBV6-6 and TRBJ1-1; perhaps TRBD1 as D (6 bases). The CDR3 covers 13 residues. The V gene lost 2 bases and the J gene lost 9 bases, with 13 bases spanning the gap. The germline CDR1 and CDR2 sequences are MNHNY and SVGAGI (reference sequence). The CDR3 spells CASSYGGDAKAFF. CDR3 in DNA: TGTGCCAGCAGTTACGGGGGCGACGCCAAAGCTTTCTTT.

CDR3 amino acids: CASSQGRGEGRTEQYF. In DNA form, the CDR3 reads TGCGCCAGCAGCCAGGGACGCGGGGAGGGCAGGACGGAGCAGTACTTC. The J gene is TRBJ2-7, the V gene TRBV4-1; 7 bases are shared with TRBD2. J gave up 7 bases and V 3 bases, and 15 bases lay outside the gene matches. The CDR3 totals 16 residues. From germline, CDR1 is MGHRA and CDR2 YSYEKL.

This chain links TRBV5-4 with TRBJ1-3; no definite D call. Germline lookup yields CDR1 SGHNT and CDR2 YYREEE (reference sequence). This CDR3 region has 15 residues. With 4 bases removed from V and 3 bases from J, the gap between germline ends came to 14 bases. Here the CDR3 reads CASSTGPVVGNTIYF. The CDR3 nucleotides are TGTGCCAGCAGCACCGGACCTGTAGTTGGAAACACCATATATTTT.

V usage is TRBV12-5 and J usage is TRBJ2-2; maybe TRBD1 (6 bases). The CDR3 has 14 amino acids. CDR1 LGHNT and CDR2 FRNRAP come from the germline V gene. Trimming pared 5 bases from V and 1 base from J, leaving 8 bases between. CDR3 protein: CASGLGQNTGELFF. For the CDR3, the DNA is TGTGCTAGTGGTCTGGGACAGAACACCGGGGAGCTGTTTTTT.

V gene TRBV2 combines with J gene TRBJ2-1; the D gene is possibly TRBD2 (6 bases). Germline lookup yields CDR1 SNHLY and CDR2 FYNNEI. V lost 5 bases to trimming and J lost 4 bases, with 18 bases between them. The CDR3 loop spans 16 amino acids. The CDR3 spells CASSTTGTGMYNEQFF. CDR3 nucleotide sequence: TGTGCCAGCAGTACAACCGGGACTGGGATGTACAATGAGCAGTTCTTC.

The chain uses TRBV7-9 and TRBJ2-6; D is possibly TRBD1 (6 bases). CDR1 is SEHNR and CDR2 is FQNEAQ in the germline V gene (reference sequence). Trimming took 2 bases from V and 3 from J, leaving 20 bases between them. The CDR3 runs to 19 residues. The CDR3 protein is CASSLSNRELRLGANVLTF. The CDR3 bases are TGTGCCAGCAGCTTATCAAACAGGGAGTTGCGTCTTGGGGCCAACGTCCTGACTTTC. Full variable domain (rest looked up from reference TRBV7-9 and TRBJ2-6): DTGVSQNPRHKITKRGQNVTFRCDPISEHNRLYWYRQTLGQGPEFLTYFQNEAQLEKSRLLSDRFSAERPKGSFSTLEIQRTEQGDSAMYLCASSLSNRELRLGANVLTFGAGSRLTVL.

The chain has TRBV7-2 and TRBJ2-1, with 7 bases fitting TRBD2. This CDR3 contains 13 residues. Germline V gene data show CDR1 as SGHTA and CDR2 as FQGNSA. The V and J ends lost 5 bases and 15 bases, in that order; junction bases with no gene match: 13. This CDR3 reads CASSQGGPLARFF. CDR3 bases: TGTGCCAGCAGCCAGGGTGGCCCACTAGCGAGGTTCTTC.

The V call is TRBV4-2, the J call TRBJ2-7, with TRBD1 identical over 8 bases. There are 15 residues in the CDR3. Looked up from germline, CDR1 is LGHNA and CDR2 is YNFKEQ. Unmatched junction bases numbered 13, after V lost 3 bases and J lost 9 bases. Here the CDR3 reads CASSQQTGVGLAQYF. The CDR3 coding sequence is TGTGCCAGCAGCCAGCAGACAGGGGTCGGGTTAGCGCAGTACTTC.

In its sample, this clone was seen once. V is TRBV19 and J is TRBJ2-5; 15 bases fit TRBD2. The germline gives CDR1 LNHDA, CDR2 SQIVND (reference sequence). This CDR3 comprises 19 residues. J was trimmed by 2 bases and V by 5 bases; bases with no gene match: 12. The CDR3 DNA sequence: TGTGCCAGTAGTGTACCCGTTGGGACTAGCGGGAGGCTACAAGAGACCCAGTACTTC. Its translation: CASSVPVGTSGRLQETQYF.

The sample holds one count of this clone. This chain connects TRBV15 to TRBJ1-1; possibly TRBD1 for D (5 bases). The CDR3 extends over 15 amino acids. Trimming left V 1 base short and J 4 bases short, with 13 bases between. Looked up from germline, CDR1 is LNHNV and CDR2 is YYDKDF (reference sequence). CDR3 nucleotides: TGTGCCACCAGCAGAGGTCGCAGGGTGGCCACTGAAGCTTTCTTT. It specifies CATSRGRRVATEAFF. The full variable domain, in which reference TRBV15 and TRBJ1-1 provide the parts outside the CDR3, is DAMVIQNPRYQVTQFGKPVTLSCSQTLNHNVMYWYQQKSSQAPKLLFHYYDKDFNNEADTPDNFQSRRPNTSFCFLDIRSPGLGDTAMYLCATSRGRRVATEAFFGQGTRLTVV.

The chain recombines TRBV9 with TRBJ2-1; 10 nucleotides line up with TRBD2. This CDR3 contains 16 residues. Looked up from germline, CDR1 is SGDLS and CDR2 is YYNGEE. J gave up 8 bases and V 1 base, and 9 bases lay outside the gene matches. The CDR3 protein is CASSVTPLAGDYEQFF. For the CDR3, the DNA is TGTGCCAGCAGCGTAACCCCCCTAGCGGGAGACTATGAGCAGTTCTTC.

This sequence joins TRBV28 and TRBJ2-1; 13 nucleotides match TRBD2. The CDR3 runs 16 residues. V lost 6 bases, J lost 9 bases, and 11 bases stayed unmatched. CDR1 MDHEN and CDR2 SYDVKM come from the germline V gene. For the CDR3, the DNA is TGTGCCAGCAGCCGGCCGCCGGGACTAGCGGGATTTGAGCAGTTCTTC. Its translation: CASSRPPGLAGFEQFF. Full variable domain (outside the CDR3, taken from reference TRBV28 and TRBJ2-1): DVKVTQSSRYLVKRTGEKVFLECVQDMDHENMFWYRQDPGLGLRLIYFSYDVKMKEKGDIPEGYSVSREKKERFSLILESASTNQTSMYLCASSRPPGLAGFEQFFGPGTRLTVL.

The CDR3 reads CASRVAGAVYNEQFF. The CDR3 DNA reads TGTGCCAGCAGAGTAGCGGGAGCAGTCTACAATGAGCAGTTCTTC. The rearrangement joins TRBV2 to TRBJ2-1; TRBD2 matches 9 bases. V lost 6 bases and J lost 3; bases outside the gene matches: 6. The CDR3 sequence is 15 residues long. CDR1 is SNHLY and CDR2 is FYNNEI in the germline V gene.

V is TRBV28 and J is TRBJ1-2, with D maybe TRBD1 (5 bases). This CDR3 has 13 amino acids. V was pared by 8 bases and J by 4 bases, with 14 bases between. Germline assignment: CDR1 MDHEN and CDR2 SYDVKM. The CDR3 loop is CASVQAPSYGYTF. In DNA form, the CDR3 reads TGTGCCAGCGTACAGGCACCTAGCTATGGCTACACCTTC.

The rearrangement links TRBV18 to TRBJ2-5; D unresolved. The CDR3 contains 15 residues. In germline, CDR1 is KGHSH, CDR2 LQKENI. V gave up 1 base and J gave up 0 bases, with 9 bases separating them. Here the CDR3 DNA reads TGTGCCAGCTCACCACAGCCAGGCAACCAAGAGACCCAGTACTTC. It yields the protein CASSPQPGNQETQYF.

In regard to this clone: A junction end diverges from the germline sequence, so it may reflect a read error. The chain has TRBV11-2 and TRBJ2-2; 10 bases map to TRBD2. CDR3 size: 15 residues. Germline V gene data show CDR1 as SGHAT and CDR2 as FQNNGV. The CDR3 DNA reads TGTGCCAGCAGATTAGCGGGAGGTCGTGCCGGGGAGCTGTTTTTT. It yields the protein CASRLAGGRAGELFF.

This clone was detected only once. This same CDR3 is encoded by further DNA sequences in the sample. The chain has TRBV27 and TRBJ2-1; D unclear. The V end was cut by 6 bases, the J end by 0 bases, with 6 bases between. CDR3 size: 13 residues. Germline-derived CDR1 and CDR2 are MNHEY and SMNVEV (reference sequence). CDR3 nucleotides: TGTGCCAGCAGGCTCAGCTCCTACAATGAGCAGTTCTTC. Protein product: CASRLSSYNEQFF.

CDR3 nucleotides: TGTGCCAGCAGCGTAGACGGGACAGGGCTTAGGAACACTGAAGCTTTCTTT. This gives the protein CASSVDGTGLRNTEAFF. The chain carries TRBV9 and TRBJ1-1, with 9 bases fitting TRBD1. CDR1 is SGDLS, CDR2 YYNGEE, per germline. The V gene end was trimmed by 0 bases and the J gene end by 1 base; junction bases not matched to a gene: 7. This CDR3 region has 17 residues.

This chain's CDR3 is CASSRQGRGEQYF. The CDR3 coding sequence is TGTGCCAGCAGCCGGCAGGGTAGAGGCGAGCAGTACTTC. V gene TRBV7-3 combines with J gene TRBJ2-7; tentatively, D is TRBD1 (5 bases). CDR3 length: 13 residues. Germline CDR1 SGHTA, CDR2 FQGTGA. Between the trimmed V and J ends, which lost 5 bases and 6 bases, there was a span of 14 bases.